This T cell receptor (beta chain) comes out of a study of blood T cell repertoires in COVID-19. Study context: Researchers got acute and convalescent COVID-19 samples from the United States, Italy and Spain.

The V gene's germline CDR1 is LNHDA and CDR2 SQIVND (reference sequence). This CDR3 comprises 15 residues. The germline V and J ends were trimmed by 3 bases and 5 bases, with 11 bases remaining between them. Authors' analysis steps: Amplification with reference gene primers provided the estimates of nucleated cell counts. The protocol was immunoSEQ multiplex PCR, while the TCRdb copy is restricted to in-frame clones and leaves out a portion. D and trimming come from the DNA, and the V and J calls and clone size come from that table. The sample includes around 100,000 clones, more than 70% of them seen just once.

This sequence was found in a human donor in a cohort sampled during active COVID-19. Sequenced input: peripheral blood. The rearrangement uses TRBV19 and TRBJ1-6; D gene uncertain. CDR3 DNA sequence: TGTGCCAGTAGTATGAGCGGTCAGAATAATTCACCCCTCCACTTT. This codes for CASSMSGQNNSPLHF. Variable domain in full (rest from reference TRBV19 and TRBJ1-6): DGGITQSPKYLFRKEGQNVTLSCEQNLNHDAMYWYRQDPGQGLRLIYYSQIVNDFQKGDIAEGYSVSREKKESFPLTVTSAQKNPTAFYLCASSMSGQNNSPLHFGNGTRLTVT.